The 26 T cell receptor beta chains reported below all come from one sample, sequenced in a study of shared clonotypes between healthy human individuals. CD45RO-negative cells were positively selected for CCR7, leaving out terminally differentiated effector memory CD45RA+ cells. TCRdb's table, derived via immunoSEQ multiplex PCR, lists solely in-frame clones and lacks some. This sample yields about 1,900,000 clones, of which approximately 95% are seen a single time; 0.95% to 1.5% belongs to the top ten. The sequenced sample consisted of naive CD8+ T cells sorted from blood. The receptors were sampled from a man between 18 and 35 years old in good health.

This chain connects TRBV14 to TRBJ2-6; D uncertain. The V gene's germline CDR1 is SGHDN and CDR2 FVKESK. V was pared by 0 bases and J by 0 bases, with 9 bases between. CDR3 length: 17 residues. Here the CDR3 DNA reads TGTGCCAGCAGCCAAGAGAAGGTGATCTCTGGGGCCAACGTCCTGACTTTC. Translation gives CASSQEKVISGANVLTF.

The V and J genes are TRBV5-6 and TRBJ1-2; D not certain. Trimming left V 0 bases short and J 8 bases short, with 14 bases between. Germline values: CDR1 SGHDT, CDR2 YYEEEE. The CDR3 totals 14 residues. The CDR3 bases are TGTGCCAGCAGCTTGGGTACTCTCAATGTCGGCTACACCTTC. Translation: CASSLGTLNVGYTF.

Notes on this clone: The sample holds other DNA sequences that translate to the same CDR3. The chain couples TRBV29-1 to TRBJ1-2; D gene ambiguous. The germline V and J ends were trimmed by 3 bases and 4 bases, with 6 bases remaining between them. CDR1 and CDR2 from the germline V gene are SQVTM and ANQGSEA. The CDR3 length is 11 residues. The CDR3 loop is CSVENSYGYTF. For the CDR3, the DNA is TGCAGCGTTGAGAACAGCTATGGCTACACCTTC. Using reference TRBV29-1 and TRBJ1-2 for the parts outside the CDR3, the full variable domain is SAVISQKPSRDICQRGTSLTIQCQVDSQVTMMFWYRQQPGQSLTLIATANQGSEATYESGFVIDKFPISRPNLTFSTLTVSNMSPEDSSIYLCSVENSYGYTFGSGTRLTVV.

V and J are TRBV11-3 and TRBJ2-1; 10 nucleotides line up with TRBD2. J was trimmed by 8 bases and V by 1 base; bases with no gene match: 5. This CDR3 spans 15 amino acids. The germline gives CDR1 SGHNT, CDR2 YENEEA. The CDR3 region is CASSLGSGRFDEQFF. The CDR3 DNA sequence: TGTGCCAGCAGCTTAGGTAGCGGGAGGTTCGATGAGCAGTTCTTC. Using reference TRBV11-3 and TRBJ2-1 for the parts outside the CDR3, the full variable domain is EAGVVQSPRYKIIEKKQPVAFWCNPISGHNTLYWYLQNLGQGPELLIRYENEEAVDDSQLPKDRFSAERLKGVDSTLKIQPAELGDSAVYLCASSLGSGRFDEQFFGPGTRLTVL.

V usage is TRBV6-1 and J usage is TRBJ2-7, with unresolved D. Germline V gives CDR1 MNHNS, CDR2 SASEGT. Trimming took 0 bases from V and 3 from J, leaving 12 bases between them. The CDR3 extends over 15 amino acids. CDR3 sequence (DNA): TGTGCCAGCAGTGAAGCCCTAAATGAAGTCTACGAGCAGTACTTC. Protein sequence: CASSEALNEVYEQYF.

The chain couples TRBV13 to TRBJ2-1, with D perhaps given as TRBD1 or TRBD2 (5 bases each). V dropped 0 bases and J dropped 6 bases, with 9 bases sitting between them. Germline CDR1 reads PRHDT; CDR2 reads FYEKMQ (reference sequence). This CDR3 spans 14 amino acids. CDR3 protein: CASSLGRGVNEQFF. The CDR3 nucleotides are TGTGCCAGCAGCTTAGGTAGAGGGGTCAATGAGCAGTTCTTC.

The J gene is TRBJ2-2, the V gene TRBV15, with 9 bases identical to TRBD1. Germline CDR1 is LNHNV and CDR2 is YYDKDF (reference sequence). The CDR3 has 16 residues. The ends lost 5 bases at V and 5 bases at J; junction bases unmatched: 9. The CDR3 sequence: CATSYSRGTGTGELFF. In nucleotides, the CDR3 is TGTGCCACCAGCTATTCTCGGGGGACAGGGACCGGGGAGCTGTTTTTT.

V is TRBV6-5 and J is TRBJ1-1; the D is unclear. V was cut by 5 bases and J by 3 bases, with 16 bases left in between. This CDR3 has 15 residues. The germline V gene encodes CDR1 MNHEY and CDR2 SVGAGI. The CDR3 region has the DNA TGTGCCAGCAGTCTCCGTGGGGAAGCAGACACTGAAGCTTTCTTT. Amino acids: CASSLRGEADTEAFF.

In its sample, this clone was seen once. The rearrangement links TRBV7-9 to TRBJ1-1, with 9 bases fitting TRBD1. The CDR3 length is 18 residues. Looked up from germline, CDR1 is SEHNR and CDR2 is FQNEAQ (reference sequence). The J segment lost 1 base and the V segment lost 5 bases, leaving 14 bases of the junction unmatched. The CDR3 nucleotides are TGTGCCAGCAGCCCGGGACAGGGTGCGGGGAGGGAGAACACTGAAGCTTTCTTT. This encodes CASSPGQGAGRENTEAFF.

This chain uses TRBV6-5 with TRBJ1-2, with a weak D call TRBD1 (5 bases). CDR3 length: 13 amino acids. V was clipped by 4 bases and J by 9 bases, with 15 bases between them. Germline V gene data show CDR1 as MNHEY and CDR2 as SVGAGI. As DNA, the CDR3 is TGTGCCAGCAGTTTTGCGGGGGGAACGAGCTACACCTTC. Translation: CASSFAGGTSYTF.

The gene calls are TRBV5-6 and TRBJ2-5; TRBD1 matches at 9 bases. This CDR3 spans 15 amino acids. Germline trimming cut 4 bases from V and 5 bases from J; bases unmatched to any gene: 9. From germline, CDR1 is SGHDT and CDR2 YYEEEE. CDR3 nucleotides: TGTGCCAGCAGCGCCACAGGGGGCGCGACGGAGACCCAGTACTTC. Its protein product is CASSATGGATETQYF. The whole variable domain, filled in from reference TRBV5-6 and TRBJ2-5, reads DAGVTQSPTHLIKTRGQQVTLRCSPKSGHDTVSWYQQALGQGPQFIFQYYEEEERQRGNFPDRFSGHQFPNYSSELNVNALLLGDSALYLCASSATGGATETQYFGPGTRLLVL.

The sample holds one count of this clone. Additional DNA sequences in this sample encode the identical CDR3. The chain employs TRBV30 and TRBJ1-5; perhaps TRBD1 as D (5 bases). Germline assignment: CDR1 GTSNPN and CDR2 SVGIG (reference sequence). V dropped 2 bases and J dropped 7 bases, with 9 bases sitting between them. The CDR3 extends over 12 amino acids. The CDR3 nucleotides read TGTGCCTGGAGTCCAGGGACCCAGCCCCAGCATTTT. Translation: CAWSPGTQPQHF.

This chain joins TRBV28 and TRBJ2-2, with 7 bases fitting TRBD2. CDR3 length equals 14 residues. In germline, CDR1 is MDHEN, CDR2 SYDVKM. V trimming: 5 bases; J trimming: 4 bases; junction bases outside the gene matches: 4. In DNA, the CDR3 is TGTGCCAGCAGTGAACTAGCGTCCACCGGGGAGCTGTTTTTT. Its translation is CASSELASTGELFF.

The rearrangement uses TRBV28 and TRBJ2-3; D is possibly TRBD2 (7 bases). In germline, CDR1 is MDHEN, CDR2 SYDVKM. V lost 3 bases, J lost 2 bases, and 12 bases lay in between. This CDR3 contains 15 residues. CDR3 loop: CASSFAAGATDTQYF. The CDR3 DNA reads as TGTGCCAGCAGTTTTGCTGCGGGGGCCACAGATACGCAGTATTTT. The whole variable domain, remainder taken from reference TRBV28 and TRBJ2-3, is DVKVTQSSRYLVKRTGEKVFLECVQDMDHENMFWYRQDPGLGLRLIYFSYDVKMKEKGDIPEGYSVSREKKERFSLILESASTNQTSMYLCASSFAAGATDTQYFGPGTRLTVL.

The genes are TRBV7-2 and TRBJ2-1; TRBD2 matches at 8 bases. The CDR3 consists of 15 residues. Germline lookup yields CDR1 SGHTA and CDR2 FQGNSA. The J segment lost 8 bases and the V segment lost 1 base, leaving 7 bases of the junction unmatched. For the CDR3, the DNA is TGTGCCAGCAGCTTAGGCGGGGGGCCGCTTGATGAGCAGTTCTTC. This encodes CASSLGGGPLDEQFF. Using reference TRBV7-2 and TRBJ2-1 for the parts outside the CDR3, the full variable domain is GAGVSQSPSNKVTEKGKDVELRCDPISGHTALYWYRQSLGQGLEFLIYFQGNSAPDKSGLPSDRFSAERTGGSVSTLTIQRTQQEDSAVYLCASSLGGGPLDEQFFGPGTRLTVL.

The chain combines TRBV7-9 with TRBJ2-5; a possible D gene is TRBD2 (6 bases). Germline lookup yields CDR1 SEHNR and CDR2 FQNEAQ (reference sequence). The CDR3 runs to 16 residues. Trimming cost V 5 bases and J 5 bases, with 21 bases left between them. The CDR3 nucleotides read TGTGCCAGCAGCCCGAGATCCGGCGGGGCGAGGGAGACCCAGTACTTC. Translated, it gives CASSPRSGGARETQYF.

This chain uses TRBV11-2 with TRBJ1-2, with TRBD1 matching 7 bases. V was clipped by 6 bases and J by 7 bases; unmatched bases: 14. CDR1 is SGHAT and CDR2 is FQNNGV in the germline V gene. This CDR3 has 15 amino acids. CDR3 sequence reads: CASRGEWGTGVGYTF. CDR3 DNA sequence: TGTGCCAGCAGAGGGGAATGGGGTACAGGGGTTGGCTACACCTTC.

To note about this clone: The same CDR3 arises from other DNA sequences in this sample as well. This chain connects TRBV4-1 to TRBJ2-7; 7 bases are a match to TRBD1. CDR1 MGHRA and CDR2 YSYEKL come from the germline V gene. J gave up 2 bases and V 2 bases, and 3 bases lay outside the gene matches. The CDR3 contains 14 residues. CDR3 loop: CASSQTGAAYEQYF. The CDR3 nucleotides are TGCGCCAGCAGCCAAACAGGGGCCGCCTACGAGCAGTACTTC.

This clone has just one count. The chain uses TRBV7-9 and TRBJ2-4, with 15 nucleotides matching TRBD2. The J segment lost 8 bases and the V segment lost 4 bases, leaving 6 bases of the junction unmatched. The CDR3 has 16 amino acids. Germline-derived CDR1 and CDR2 are SEHNR and FQNEAQ (reference sequence). Here the CDR3 DNA reads TGTGCCAGCAGCTCCGGACTAGCGGGAGGGGTAGACATTCAGTACTTC. This codes for CASSSGLAGGVDIQYF.

The V call is TRBV28, the J call TRBJ1-2; 7 bases match TRBD1. After removal of 5 bases from V and 4 bases from J, the junction contained 10 bases not matched to a gene. Looked up from germline, CDR1 is MDHEN and CDR2 is SYDVKM. The CDR3 runs to 15 residues. This CDR3 is CASSPWRGPGYGYTF. CDR3 bases: TGTGCCAGCAGTCCGTGGAGGGGGCCTGGCTATGGCTACACCTTC.

V and J are TRBV19 and TRBJ1-2; a possible D gene is TRBD1 (6 bases). The V end lost 3 bases, the J end lost 3 bases, and 17 bases lay between the germline ends. CDR1 and CDR2 from the germline V gene are LNHDA and SQIVND (reference sequence). The CDR3 covers 16 residues. In nucleotides, the CDR3 is TGTGCCAGTAGTATCCCGTTCGGGGGCGACGACTATGGCTACACCTTC. Amino acids: CASSIPFGGDDYGYTF.

The chain carries TRBV5-1 and TRBJ1-2; 8 bases are a match to TRBD1. CDR3 length equals 14 residues. Germline CDR1 is SGHRS and CDR2 is YFSETQ. Germline trimming cut 7 bases from V and 3 bases from J; bases unmatched to any gene: 8. In DNA form, the CDR3 reads TGCGCCAGCCGGAGGACAGGGTTTGACTATGGCTACACCTTC. This sequence encodes CASRRTGFDYGYTF.

The chain is built from TRBV19 and TRBJ1-1; TRBD1 matches 9 bases. The CDR3 contains 13 residues. Trimming at V came to 9 bases and at J to 2 bases, leaving 4 bases not matched to a gene. Germline lookup yields CDR1 LNHDA and CDR2 SQIVND (reference sequence). The CDR3 DNA reads as TGTGCCAGCAAGGGACAGGGCAACACTGAAGCTTTCTTT. Residues: CASKGQGNTEAFF.

The chain has TRBV5-1 and TRBJ1-6; 9 nucleotides line up with TRBD1. The V segment lost 4 bases and the J segment 10 bases; nucleotides outside the gene matches: 9. Germline-derived CDR1 and CDR2 are SGHRS and YFSETQ. The CDR3 runs to 15 residues. CDR3 coding DNA: TGCGCCAGCAGCCTCAACAGGGGGCTCGGCTCACCCCTCCACTTT. This codes for CASSLNRGLGSPLHF.

This rearrangement joins TRBV19 to TRBJ1-1; D is unclear. Trimming shortened V by 8 bases and J by 4 bases, and 11 bases separated the two germline ends. CDR1 is LNHDA and CDR2 is SQIVND in the germline V gene (reference sequence). The CDR3 totals 12 residues. CDR3 protein: CASSREGTEAFF. The CDR3 DNA is TGTGCCAGTTCGCGCGAGGGCACTGAAGCTTTCTTT.

The V call is TRBV21-1, the J call TRBJ1-1. TRBV21-1 is deemed a pseudogene. The CDR3 loop spans 13 amino acids. The CDR3 sequence: CASMQEGNTEAFF. The DNA of the CDR3 is TGTGCCAGCATGCAAGAGGGGAACACTGAAGCTTTCTTT.